The 11 T cell receptor beta chains in this list originate from one sample, sequenced in a study of early T cells in non-severe SARS-CoV-2 infection. TCRdb re-called the 5' RACE reads with MiXCR, one entry per CDR3 protein. The repertoire consists of 40,000 to 55,000 distinct CDR3 sequences, with 13% occurring once and the leading ten covering roughly a tenth. Sequences were obtained from whole blood. Receptor source: an adult who was a healthcare worker with PCR-confirmed SARS-CoV-2 infection or an uninfected control (not recorded which).

This clonotype was seen at least ten times. In nucleotides, the CDR3 is TGTGCCAGCAGGGTTTTTGGAAGCACAGATACGCAGTATTTT. Translated, it gives CASRVFGSTDTQYF. The J gene is TRBJ2-3, the V gene TRBV28, with D hard to call. Trimming took 6 bases from V and 0 from J, leaving 10 bases between them. This CDR3 spans 14 amino acids. Per germline, CDR1 MDHEN and CDR2 SYDVKM.

DNA for the CDR3: TGTGCCGGAACGACTAGCGGGACCTACGAGCAGTACTTC. Its translation is CAGTTSGTYEQYF. This chain links TRBV2 with TRBJ2-7; 11 nucleotides agree with TRBD2. Germline V gene lookup returns CDR1 SNHLY and CDR2 FYNNEI. This CDR3 is built from 13 residues. V was pared by 11 bases and J by 2 bases, with 5 bases of the junction left unmatched.

This clonotype has only a few counts. CDR3 amino acids: CASSQQDLIGTHEQYF. In nucleotides, the CDR3 is TGCGCCAGCAGCCAACAAGACCTCATTGGGACCCACGAGCAGTACTTC. The chain links TRBV4-1 to TRBJ2-7; D might be TRBD1 or TRBD2, each matching 5 bases. This CDR3 comprises 16 residues. V gave up 2 bases and J gave up 5 bases, with 19 bases separating them. Germline values: CDR1 MGHRA, CDR2 YSYEKL.

This clonotype was seen a few times. The V gene is TRBV4-1, the J gene TRBJ2-7, with D possibly called TRBD1 or TRBD2 (6 bases each). The CDR3 is made up of 15 amino acids. Germline V gene data show CDR1 as MGHRA and CDR2 as YSYEKL. The V end lost 3 bases, the J end lost 5 bases, and 17 bases lay between the germline ends. This CDR3 is CASSQGGNRFHEQYF. The CDR3 DNA is TGCGCCAGCAGCCAGGGGGGCAATCGGTTCCACGAGCAGTACTTC.

The V and J genes are TRBV6-5 and TRBJ2-7; D gene uncertain. The CDR3 is 11 amino acids. V was pared by 6 bases and J by 8 bases, with 11 bases between. Germline CDR1 MNHEY, CDR2 SVGAGI. The CDR3: CASRFGDQQYF. CDR3 nucleotide sequence: TGTGCCAGCAGATTTGGGGATCAGCAGTACTTC.

This clonotype was counted ten times or more. This rearrangement joins TRBV5-1 to TRBJ1-1; D uncertain. Trimming took 7 bases from V and 13 from J, leaving 23 bases between them. Germline V gene sequence: CDR1 SGHRS, CDR2 YFSETQ. The CDR3 contains 13 residues. CDR3: CASQPGSSADVFF. The DNA for the CDR3 is TGCGCCAGCCAACCTGGATCCTCCGCTGACGTTTTCTTT.

In DNA, the CDR3 is TGTGCCAGCAGCTTAGGCTCAACGGGTGGCTACACCTTC. Translation gives CASSLGSTGGYTF. The genes are TRBV7-8 and TRBJ1-2; D is uncertain. V lost 1 base to trimming and J lost 7 bases, with 10 bases between them. From germline, CDR1 is SGHVS and CDR2 FQNEAQ. The CDR3 length is 13 residues.

This clonotype showed up many times. The gene calls are TRBV6-1 and TRBJ2-1, with 7 bases lining up with TRBD2. The J segment lost 4 bases and the V segment lost 4 bases, leaving 4 bases of the junction unmatched. The CDR3 is made up of 14 amino acids. Germline V gene lookup returns CDR1 MNHNS and CDR2 SASEGT. The CDR3: CASSAGREYNEQFF. The DNA for the CDR3 is TGTGCCAGCAGTGCAGGGCGGGAGTACAATGAGCAGTTCTTC.

CDR3 sequence reads: CASSYDTVQRTEAFF. The CDR3, as DNA: TGTGCCAGCAGTTACGACACGGTCCAACGGACTGAAGCTTTCTTT. This chain links TRBV6-6 with TRBJ1-1; D is unclear. Deletions cut 2 bases from V and 5 bases from J, with 15 bases between. The germline V gene encodes CDR1 MNHNY and CDR2 SVGAGI (reference sequence). This CDR3 has 15 residues.

This clonotype was counted a single time. This sequence joins TRBV4-2 and TRBJ1-5; D gene uncertain. Germline assignment: CDR1 LGHNA and CDR2 YNFKEQ. The CDR3 loop spans 17 amino acids. Between the trimmed V and J ends, which lost 1 base and 1 base, there was a span of 14 bases. CDR3 residues: CASSQGLVEWSNQPQHF. DNA of the CDR3: TGTGCCAGCAGCCAAGGCTTGGTAGAATGGAGCAATCAGCCCCAGCATTTT.

The CDR3 loop is CASSLGGGPPNTEAFF. The CDR3 nucleotides are TGTGCCAGCAGTTTAGGGGGGGGTCCTCCGAACACTGAAGCTTTCTTT. The chain has TRBV28 and TRBJ1-1; D is possibly TRBD1 (5 bases). V was clipped by 2 bases and J by 1 base, with 14 bases between them. From germline, CDR1 is MDHEN and CDR2 SYDVKM. This CDR3 is 16 amino acids long.